Sequencing of this TCR beta chain was carried out in a study of T-cell memory formation after mild COVID-19 (dated by TCRdb to 2020 to 2022). Turning to the overall study: TCR sequence clusters from the two donors were found to be largely donor specific. The cohort was made up of two young adult volunteers, one female and one male, who were previously healthy. T-cell clones expanding and contracting after mild COVID-19 in a couple of donors were tracked by longitudinal TCRalpha and TCRbeta repertoire sequencing. The paper's findings and limits, for the study overall: Only a couple of mild cases were covered in the study, and larger cohorts including severe cases with pre-infection samples were considered necessary. Some responding clones were detected in pre-infection memory, suggesting pre-existing cross-reactive memory T cells joined the SARS-CoV-2 response. Contracting CD4+ clones were located mainly in the CM and EM memory subsets, whereas CD8+ clones were found to be enriched in EMRA. Whether the second-wave clones peaking on day 37 were SARS-CoV-2 specific was not confirmed. From day 15 to 85, contracting clones showed balanced CD4/CD8 phenotypes, whereas a second wave of clones that expanded from day 15 to 37 leaned towards CD4+.

Details on this clonotype: Its antigen has not been determined. Base qualities are not provided; no much larger clone lies one nucleotide away.

PBMCs were isolated by Ficoll-Paque density gradient centrifugation. The junction shows trimming of 5 bases on V and 0 bases on J, and the gene matches do not reach 6 bases of it. CDR1 is given as SGHTA and CDR2 as FQGNSA, both from the germline V gene. The CDR3 runs 15 residues from the cysteine to the phenylalanine. Only the CDR3 region is kept as DNA, spanning 45 bases read in frame from base 1. The run used an Illumina NovaSeq 6000. cDNA libraries for TCRalpha and TCRbeta were prepared by 5'RACE using constant-segment primers, with sample barcodes and unique molecular identifiers added. RNA was extracted from every sample with Trizol reagent. The libraries were amplified in two PCR steps, and the second step added a second sample barcode and Illumina TruSeq adapters. Sequencing of the libraries was done on an Illumina NovaSeq, producing 2 x 150 bp paired-end reads. On the authors' methods: The reads were demultiplexed and collapsed into UMI-guided consensus sequences using migec v1.2.7. Using mixcr v2.1.11, the UMI consensuses were aligned to TRA and TRB V and J templates and assembled into clonotypes. Clonotypes were classified as expanded or contracted when called significant by both edgeR and NoisET, with noise models trained on biological replicates. For edgeR calls, the thresholds were a false discovery rate-adjusted p below 0.01 and a log2 fold-change of 1. PCA with hierarchical clustering of max-normalized trajectories of the 1000 most abundant clonotypes was used as exploratory dynamics analysis. Separately sequenced CD4+ and CD8+ repertoires were used to assign a CD4 or CD8 phenotype to each responding clone. In-frame beta chains were kept once TCRdb had trimmed the public reads at Q25 with fastp and called clones with MiXCR. All rows with the same CDR3 protein become a single entry with the most common DNA and genes. The authors' filters were not applied to this entry. In this sample the table shows approximately 260,000 distinct CDR3 sequences, roughly 17% of which occur a single time. Of the sample, roughly 22% is held by the ten largest clones.

The sequenced sample was PBMCs or a T cell subset sorted from them (not recorded which). This receptor was identified in a man younger than 35 who had mild COVID-19 (a few samples of this study predate the infection). The sample titles of this study are shuffled in the database, so cell type and time point are left out; the donor was told from shared clones. The chain uses TRBV7-2 and TRBJ1-2, with TRBD1 matching 7 junction bases. The CDR3 is CASSRRDRSNYGYTF. The sequence in DNA is TGTGCCAGCAGCAGACGGGACAGATCTAACTATGGCTACACCTTC.